A single sample is the source of the 7 T cell receptor beta chains below, sequenced in a study of lymphopenia after photon versus proton radiotherapy. TCRdb's copy holds only in-frame clones and misses some; the assay was immunoSEQ multiplex PCR. The profile shows almost 25,000 clones, about 82% of them singletons. Specimen: peripheral blood, collected from a patient treated with proton-based radiotherapy. These receptors were collected from a woman in her seventies with pancreatic cancer.

The chain joins TRBV19 to TRBJ1-2, with D possibly TRBD1 on 6 matching bases. With 3 bases removed from V and 6 bases from J, the gap between germline ends came to 14 bases. Germline loops: CDR1 LNHDA, CDR2 SQIVND (reference sequence). This CDR3 comprises 14 residues. CDR3 residues: CASSIFGGANGYTF. The CDR3 DNA follows: TGTGCCAGTAGTATCTTCGGGGGGGCAAATGGCTACACCTTC.

The V and J genes are TRBV19 and TRBJ2-1; unclear D gene. V was cut by 5 bases and J by 6 bases, with 5 bases left in between. This CDR3 is 11 amino acids long. The germline V gene has CDR1 LNHDA and CDR2 SQIVND (reference sequence). The CDR3 region has the DNA TGTGCCAGTAGTCTTACCAATGAGCAGTTCTTC. It codes for CASSLTNEQFF.

This rearrangement joins TRBV27 to TRBJ1-4; tentatively, D is TRBD1 (6 bases). The CDR3 covers 13 residues. CDR1 and CDR2 (germline): MNHEY, SMNVEV (reference sequence). V lost 3 bases and J lost 8, with 10 bases in between. CDR3 sequence: CASSLWGREKLFF. As DNA, the CDR3 is TGTGCCAGCAGTTTGTGGGGGCGCGAAAAACTGTTTTTT.

The chain uses TRBV18 and TRBJ2-3, with D unresolved. Trimming pared 0 bases from V and 1 base from J, leaving 8 bases between. The CDR3 contains 15 residues. Germline lookup yields CDR1 KGHSH and CDR2 LQKENI. CDR3 loop: CASSPPNGGTDTQYF. The CDR3 nucleotides read TGTGCCAGCTCACCACCGAACGGCGGCACAGATACGCAGTATTTT. Drawing the rest from reference TRBV18 and TRBJ2-3, the complete variable domain is NAGVMQNPRHLVRRRGQEARLRCSPMKGHSHVYWYRQLPEEGLKFMVYLQKENIIDESGMPKERFSAEFPKEGPSILRIQQVVRGDSAAYFCASSPPNGGTDTQYFGPGTRLTVL.

This clone showed up just a few times. The J gene is TRBJ1-2, the V gene TRBV7-2; D gene uncertain. CDR3 length: 12 residues. From germline, CDR1 is SGHTA and CDR2 FQGNSA. V was clipped by 2 bases and J by 8 bases, with 9 bases between them. This CDR3 reads CASSLFGDGYTF. Here the CDR3 DNA reads TGTGCCAGCAGCTTATTCGGCGACGGCTACACCTTC.

This clone was observed a single time. The chain recombines TRBV7-8 with TRBJ2-3, with D possibly matching TRBD1 (5 bases). The CDR3 totals 14 residues. Germline V gene sequence: CDR1 SGHVS, CDR2 FQNEAQ. The ends were cut back, 8 bases at V and 2 bases at J, with 14 bases in the middle. The CDR3 is CASVNQGITDTQYF. Here the CDR3 DNA reads TGTGCCAGCGTCAACCAGGGTATCACAGATACGCAGTATTTT.

A remark on this clone: Relative to the germline gene, one junction end is altered; a read error may explain this. This chain joins TRBV7-9 and TRBJ2-2; tentative D call: TRBD2 (7 bases). This CDR3 is built from 17 residues. Germline V gene data show CDR1 as SEHNR and CDR2 as FQNEAQ (reference sequence). CDR3 sequence reads: CASSQQAGPEGGGELFF. CDR3 coding DNA: TGCGCCAGCAGCCAACAAGCGGGGCCAGAGGGGGGCGGGGAGCTGTTTTTT.